Presented here are 7 T cell receptor beta chains from one specimen sequenced in a study of blood T cells in healthy people across ages. A sample-barcoded 5' primer and a J-beta primer mix were used in a second PCR of roughly 6 to 11 cycles. One entry per CDR3 protein, called by TCRdb with MiXCR from the 5' RACE reads. Here the sample spans hundreds of thousands of distinct CDR3 sequences, around half being singletons. The sequenced material came from blood. The receptors come from an older woman in good health.

This clonotype was detected only once. This sequence joins TRBV6-6 and TRBJ2-5; 10 positions agree with TRBD1. The DNA matches TRBJ2-7 better at its end, which makes the J call doubtful. Germline assignment: CDR1 MNHNY and CDR2 SVGAGI (reference sequence). The CDR3 consists of 15 residues. CDR3 sequence (DNA): TGTGCCAGCAGTTACTCGAGGGACAGGGGAAACGAGCAGTACTTC. Its protein product is CASSYSRDRGNEQYF.

J is TRBJ2-7 and V is TRBV6-1; 13 bases agree with TRBD2. In germline, CDR1 is MNHNS, CDR2 SASEGT. CDR3 length: 18 amino acids. With 3 bases clipped from V and 2 bases from J, the junction kept 10 bases outside the gene matches. The CDR3 spells CASSEFTSGRVQAYEQYF. The DNA for the CDR3 is TGTGCCAGCAGTGAGTTCACTAGCGGGAGGGTGCAGGCCTACGAGCAGTACTTC.

The chain couples TRBV4-3 to TRBJ2-3; D may correspond to TRBD1 or TRBD2 (6 bases each). Per germline, CDR1 LGHNA and CDR2 YSLEER. V lost 1 base and J lost 2, with 16 bases in between. The CDR3 is 17 residues long. The CDR3 coding sequence is TGCGCCAGCAGCCAAGCTATCCGGGGGCGTACCACAGATACGCAGTATTTT. Residues: CASSQAIRGRTTDTQYF.

This chain connects TRBV27 to TRBJ1-4; perhaps TRBD1 as D (5 bases). The V and J ends lost 3 bases and 6 bases respectively, with 14 bases between them. Germline V gene sequence: CDR1 MNHEY, CDR2 SMNVEV (reference sequence). The CDR3 spans 15 residues. CDR3 in amino acids: CASSFRGGEDEKLFF. The CDR3 DNA follows: TGTGCCAGCAGTTTTCGGGGCGGGGAGGATGAAAAACTGTTTTTT.

This clonotype was counted a single time. The chain couples TRBV5-1 to TRBJ2-5; TRBD2 might be the D (6 bases). Germline V lookup: CDR1 SGHRS, CDR2 YFSETQ. This CDR3 contains 16 residues. Trimming took 4 bases from V and 7 from J, leaving 23 bases between them. The CDR3 loop reads CASSQSTAGQGGTQYF. DNA of the CDR3: TGCGCCAGCAGCCAAAGCACCGCGGGGCAGGGCGGGACCCAGTACTTC.

This chain connects TRBV9 to TRBJ2-3; a possible D gene is TRBD2 (5 bases). Trimming pared 6 bases from V and 2 bases from J, leaving 16 bases between. This CDR3 comprises 15 residues. CDR1 is SGDLS and CDR2 is YYNGEE in the germline V gene. The CDR3 region is CASTEGPHPTDTQYF. CDR3 DNA: TGTGCCAGCACCGAGGGTCCCCACCCCACAGATACGCAGTATTTT.

There are a few counts of this clonotype. The V and J genes are TRBV11-3 and TRBJ2-3; D might be TRBD1 (6 bases). The CDR3 has 15 residues. V was clipped by 1 base and J by 6 bases, with 14 bases between them. From germline, CDR1 is SGHNT and CDR2 YENEEA. This CDR3 reads CASSLGGRGPDTQYF. DNA for the CDR3: TGTGCCAGCAGCTTAGGTGGCAGGGGACCTGATACGCAGTATTTT.